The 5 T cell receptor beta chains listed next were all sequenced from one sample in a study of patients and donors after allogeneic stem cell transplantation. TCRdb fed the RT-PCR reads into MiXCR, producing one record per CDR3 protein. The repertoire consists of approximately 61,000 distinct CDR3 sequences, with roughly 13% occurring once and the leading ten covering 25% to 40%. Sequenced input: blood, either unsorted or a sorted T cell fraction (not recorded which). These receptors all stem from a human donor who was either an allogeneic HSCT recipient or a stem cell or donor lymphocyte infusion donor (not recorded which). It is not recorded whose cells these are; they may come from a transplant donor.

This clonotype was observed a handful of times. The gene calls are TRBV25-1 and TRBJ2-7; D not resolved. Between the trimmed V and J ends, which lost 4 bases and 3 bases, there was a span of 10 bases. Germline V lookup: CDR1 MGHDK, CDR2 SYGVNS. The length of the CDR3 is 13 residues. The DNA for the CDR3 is TGTGCCAGCAGTGTCAAGTCACGCTACGAGCAGTACTTC. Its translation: CASSVKSRYEQYF.

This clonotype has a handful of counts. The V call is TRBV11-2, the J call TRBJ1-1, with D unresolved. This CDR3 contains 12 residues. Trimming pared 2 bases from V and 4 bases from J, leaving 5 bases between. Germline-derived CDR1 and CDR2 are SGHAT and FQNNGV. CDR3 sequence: CASSLQFTEAFF. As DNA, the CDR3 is TGTGCCAGCAGCTTACAGTTCACTGAAGCTTTCTTT. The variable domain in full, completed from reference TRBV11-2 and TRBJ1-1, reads EAGVAQSPRYKIIEKRQSVAFWCNPISGHATLYWYQQILGQGPKLLIQFQNNGVVDDSQLPKDRFSAERLKGVDSTLKIQPAKLEDSAVYLCASSLQFTEAFFGQGTRLTVV.

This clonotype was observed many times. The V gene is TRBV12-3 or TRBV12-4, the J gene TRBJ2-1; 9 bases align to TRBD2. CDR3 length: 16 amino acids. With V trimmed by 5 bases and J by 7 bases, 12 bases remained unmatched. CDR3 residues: CASSIPAGGAGNEQFF. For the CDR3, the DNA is TGTGCCAGCAGTATCCCCGCGGGAGGGGCAGGGAATGAGCAGTTCTTC.

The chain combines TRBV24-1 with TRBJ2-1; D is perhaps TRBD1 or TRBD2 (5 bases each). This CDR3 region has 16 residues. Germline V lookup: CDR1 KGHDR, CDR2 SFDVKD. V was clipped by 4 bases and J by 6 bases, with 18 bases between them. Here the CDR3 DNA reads TGTGCCACCAGTGAGGCAGGGTCTTGGGGGTTCAATGAGCAGTTCTTC. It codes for CATSEAGSWGFNEQFF.

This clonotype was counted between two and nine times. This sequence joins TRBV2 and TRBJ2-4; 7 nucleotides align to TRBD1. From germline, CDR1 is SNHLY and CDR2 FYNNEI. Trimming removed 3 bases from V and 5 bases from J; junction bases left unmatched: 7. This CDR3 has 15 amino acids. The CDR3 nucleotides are TGTGCCAGCAGTGAGATTGACAGGGTTGAAAACATTCAGTACTTC. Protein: CASSEIDRVENIQYF.